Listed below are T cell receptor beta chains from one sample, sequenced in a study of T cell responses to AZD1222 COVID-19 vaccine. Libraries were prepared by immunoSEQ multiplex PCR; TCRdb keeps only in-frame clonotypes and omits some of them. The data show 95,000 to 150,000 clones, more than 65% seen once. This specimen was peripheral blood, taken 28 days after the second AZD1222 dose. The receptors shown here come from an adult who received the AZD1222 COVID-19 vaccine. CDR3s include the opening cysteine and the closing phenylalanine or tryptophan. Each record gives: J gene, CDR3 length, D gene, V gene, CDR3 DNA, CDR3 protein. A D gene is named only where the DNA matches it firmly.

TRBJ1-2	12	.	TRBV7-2	TGTGCCAGCAGCCCCTGGGGATATGGCTACACCTTC	CASSPWGYGYTF
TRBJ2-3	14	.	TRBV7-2	TGTGCCAGCAGCTTCATGGGGGGCACAGATACGCAGTATTTT	CASSFMGGTDTQYF
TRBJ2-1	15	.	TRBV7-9	TGTGCCAGCAGCGCCGGACAGTTGATTTACAATGAGCAGTTCTTC	CASSAGQLIYNEQFF
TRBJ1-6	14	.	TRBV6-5	TGTGCCAGCAGTTTCCTGACGGAGACCTGGCCCCTCCACTTT	CASSFLTETWPLHF
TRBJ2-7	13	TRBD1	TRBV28	TGTGCCAGCAGACAGGGGCCGGGGTACGAGCAGTACTTC	CASRQGPGYEQYF
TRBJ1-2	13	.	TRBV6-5	TGTGCCAGCGAGGAAGGGAAGCGTTATGGCTACACCTTC	CASEEGKRYGYTF
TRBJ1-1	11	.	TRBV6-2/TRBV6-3	TGTGCCAGCAGTTACTTCTGGGGCTCTTTCTTT	CASSYFWGSFF
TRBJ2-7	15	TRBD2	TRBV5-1	TGCGCCAGCAGCCCGGGAGCGGGGGTCTCCTACGAGCAGTACTTC	CASSPGAGVSYEQYF
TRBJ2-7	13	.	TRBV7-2	TGTGCCAGCAGCTTTGGCAGGGCCTACGAGCAGTACTTC	CASSFGRAYEQYF
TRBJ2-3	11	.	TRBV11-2	TGTGCCAGCAGCTTATCTGATACGCAGTATTTT	CASSLSDTQYF
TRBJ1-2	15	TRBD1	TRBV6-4	TGTGCCAGCAGTGACTGGGACAGAGAAGTTCATGGCTACACCTTC	CASSDWDREVHGYTF
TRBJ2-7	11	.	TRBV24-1	TGTGCCACCGTGGGGGGCTACGAGCAGTACTTC	CATVGGYEQYF
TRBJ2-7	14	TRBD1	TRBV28	TGTGCCAGCAGAGAGGGACAGACGGTCAGCGAGCAGTACTTC	CASREGQTVSEQYF
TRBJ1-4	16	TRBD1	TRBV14	TGTGCCAGCAGCCAAGAACTACCAGGACAGGGGGAAAAACTGTTTTTT	CASSQELPGQGEKLFF
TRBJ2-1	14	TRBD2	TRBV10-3	TGTGCCATCGATAGCGGGGGTATTAGGAGTGAGCAGTTCTTC	CAIDSGGIRSEQFF
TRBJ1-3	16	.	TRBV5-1	TGCGCCAGCAGCTCTACAGGGAGAATCTCTGGAAACACCATATATTTT	CASSSTGRISGNTIYF
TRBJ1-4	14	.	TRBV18	TGTGCCAGTCGTCCGATTGCAACTAATGAAAAACTGTTTTTT	CASRPIATNEKLFF